These T cell receptor beta chains were read from a single sample in a study of blood T cell repertoires in COVID-19. The method was immunoSEQ multiplex PCR; TCRdb's version includes in-frame clones alone and lacks a portion of them. The sample carries about 190,000 clones, about 90% recorded once. The sequencing sample was made of peripheral blood. All receptors come from a man aged 50 or older with acute or convalescent COVID-19. Both conserved end residues are part of each CDR3. The D gene is left open where the match is weak. Part of the rows lack a size; the others show once, few, many or a class for expanded clones.

j_gene | d_gene | v_gene | abundance | CDR3nt | CDR3aa
TRBJ1-5 | - | TRBV6-2/TRBV6-3 | - | TGTGCCAGCAGTTACGTGGGACTGAATCAGCCCCAGCATTTT | CASSYVGLNQPQHF
TRBJ1-3 | TRBD1 | TRBV5-1 | - | TGCGCCAGCAGAGCAGGGGGCACGGGAAACACCATATATTTT | CASRAGGTGNTIYF
TRBJ2-2 | - | TRBV13 | - | TGTGCCAGCAGACTGGACAGCTTCGACACCGGGGAGCTGTTTTTT | CASRLDSFDTGELFF
TRBJ1-6 | - | TRBV5-4 | - | TGTGCCAGCAGCTTGGTAGGAGGTCAGCGGAATTCACCCCTCCACTTT | CASSLVGGQRNSPLHF
TRBJ1-6 | - | TRBV3-1/TRBV3-2 | - | TGTGCCAGCAGCCAAGATTCCCGCGGGGGGAACAGGAATTCACCCCTCCACTTT | CASSQDSRGGNRNSPLHF
TRBJ2-1 | TRBD1 | TRBV14 | - | TGTGCCAGCAGCCAATTTGGACAGGGCTTTTACAATGAGCAGTTCTTC | CASSQFGQGFYNEQFF
TRBJ2-3 | - | TRBV21-1 | - | TGTGCCAGCAGCGTCACCCCCGAGGAGGACAGGGGCACAGATACGCAGTATTTT | CASSVTPEEDRGTDTQYF
TRBJ1-1 | TRBD1 | TRBV9 | - | TGTGCCAGCAGCCCAACCTTGACAGGGGTTGCTTTCTTT | CASSPTLTGVAFF
TRBJ1-3 | TRBD1 | TRBV5-4 | - | TGTGCCAGCAGCCCCGGACAGGGAATTAGTGGAAACACCATATATTTT | CASSPGQGISGNTIYF
TRBJ1-5 | - | TRBV28 | few | TGTGCCAGCAGTTTAAGCCATATCAATCAGCCCCAGCATTTT | CASSLSHINQPQHF
TRBJ1-5 | TRBD1 | TRBV6-2/TRBV6-3 | - | TGTGCCAGCAGTGGGACAGGCGCGAATAGCAATCAGCCCCAGCATTTT | CASSGTGANSNQPQHF
TRBJ1-6 | - | TRBV19 | once | TGTGCCAGTAGTATATGGGGGCTTAATTCACCCCTCCACTTT | CASSIWGLNSPLHF
TRBJ1-2 | - | TRBV18 | - | TGTGCCAGCTCACCACGACGAACAGCCATCTATGGCTACACCTTC | CASSPRRTAIYGYTF
TRBJ2-2 | TRBD2 | TRBV7-2 | few | TGTGCCAGCAGCTTACGGTCTAGCGGGGGAATGGCCGGGGAGCTGTTTTTT | CASSLRSSGGMAGELFF
TRBJ2-1 | TRBD2 | TRBV5-4 | few | TGTGCCAGCAGCCAGACTAGCGGTTCCTACAATGAGCAGTTCTTC | CASSQTSGSYNEQFF
TRBJ2-2 | - | TRBV6-5 | - | TGTGCCAGCAGTTACTCCCGTACCGGGGAGCTGTTTTTT | CASSYSRTGELFF
TRBJ1-2 | TRBD1 | TRBV5-8 | once | TGTGCCAGCAGCTTGGCCGGGACAGGGGACTATGGCTACACCTTC | CASSLAGTGDYGYTF
TRBJ2-1 | TRBD1 | TRBV4-1 | - | TGCGCCAGCAGCCAGGTGTGGACAGGGTACTACAATGAGCAGTTCTTC | CASSQVWTGYYNEQFF
TRBJ2-5 | - | TRBV12-3/TRBV12-4 | - | TGTGCCAGCGCATGGGGCGACCAAGAGACCCAGTACTTC | CASAWGDQETQYF
TRBJ2-1 | - | TRBV16 | - | TGTGCCAGCAGTTTCTTAGCGCCCCCCTACAATGAGCAGTTCTTC | CASSFLAPPYNEQFF
TRBJ2-1 | TRBD2 | TRBV28 | once | TGTGCCAGCAGTCCAGCAGCCGGACTAGCGGGGGGGTATGAGCAGTTCTTC | CASSPAAGLAGGYEQFF
TRBJ2-7 | TRBD2 | TRBV5-6 | - | TGTGCCAGCAGCTTACTAGCGGCACCCTACGAGCAGTACTTC | CASSLLAAPYEQYF
TRBJ2-2 | - | TRBV5-1 | - | TGCGCCAGCAGTTCCGGGAACGCGAACACCGGGGAGCTGTTTTTT | CASSSGNANTGELFF
TRBJ2-7 | TRBD2 | TRBV11-2 | - | TGTGCCAGCAGCTTGGGACTAGAGTACGAGCAGTACTTC | CASSLGLEYEQYF